One and the same sample provided the 31 T cell receptor beta chains below, sequenced in a study of blood T cells in healthy people across ages. A second about 7 to 12 cycle PCR used barcoded and J-beta primers. TCRdb called the 5' RACE reads again in MiXCR, with one record for every CDR3 protein. The sample lists under 2,000,000 distinct CDR3 sequences; just under 50% were seen once. The sequenced sample consisted of blood. Every receptor here comes from a woman in her 40s in good health.

A remark on this clonotype: The germline gene is not matched at one end of the junction; a read error may be the cause. The V call is TRBV7-2, the J call TRBJ1-4; the D is unclear. The CDR3 length is 14 residues. Per the germline V gene, CDR1 is SGHTA and CDR2 is FQGNSA. CDR3 loop: CASSVASSNEKLFF. Written as DNA, the CDR3 is TGTGCCAGCAGCGTAGCAAGCTCTAATGAAAAACTGTTTTTT.

The rearrangement joins TRBV12-3 or TRBV12-4 to TRBJ2-5; TRBD2 is a possible D gene (6 bases). The CDR3 is 13 residues long. Trimming stripped 7 bases from V and 4 bases from J, with 13 bases between. CDR3 protein: CASTLTSLETQYF. As DNA, the CDR3 is TGTGCCAGCACCCTGACTAGTTTAGAGACCCAGTACTTC.

The rearrangement uses TRBV14 and TRBJ2-1, with D unclear. Germline-derived CDR1 and CDR2 are SGHDN and FVKESK. Trimming pared 1 base from V and 8 bases from J, leaving 15 bases between. The CDR3 is 15 amino acids. This CDR3 reads CASSQVRLRGDEQFF. The CDR3 DNA is TGTGCCAGCAGCCAAGTCCGTCTCCGTGGGGATGAGCAGTTCTTC.

The chain has TRBV6-2 or TRBV6-3 and TRBJ1-5; no clear D. Trimming took off 6 bases at V and 6 bases at J, with 12 bases between the two ends. From germline, CDR1 is MNHEY and CDR2 SVGEGT. The length of the CDR3 is 13 residues. The CDR3 DNA sequence: TGTGCCAGCAGGAATGGTCCGGGTCAGCCCCAGCATTTT. Translating it yields CASRNGPGQPQHF.

This clonotype was seen a few times. The chain uses TRBV28 and TRBJ2-1, with D possibly being TRBD1 (5 bases). V was trimmed by 5 bases and J by 6 bases, leaving 14 bases between them. The germline V gene encodes CDR1 MDHEN and CDR2 SYDVKM. The CDR3 has 14 residues. DNA for the CDR3: TGTGCCAGCAGTAAACCACCGGACATCAATGAGCAGTTCTTC. Its translation is CASSKPPDINEQFF.

This clonotype was observed a few times. The chain couples TRBV4-3 to TRBJ2-6; the D gene is possibly TRBD2 (6 bases). The V end lost 0 bases, the J end lost 0 bases, and 15 bases lay between the germline ends. CDR3 length equals 19 residues. Germline V gives CDR1 LGHNA, CDR2 YSLEER. The CDR3 region is CASSQDVGRGISGANVLTF. CDR3 coding DNA: TGCGCCAGCAGCCAAGACGTCGGCCGGGGGATCTCTGGGGCCAACGTCCTGACTTTC.

This clonotype was observed a single time. The chain couples TRBV20-1 to TRBJ1-2; tentative D call: TRBD1 (6 bases). V was shortened by 5 bases and J by 10 bases, with 14 bases between the two germline ends. CDR3 size: 11 residues. The germline V gene has CDR1 DFQATT and CDR2 SNEGSKA (reference sequence). The CDR3 DNA reads as TGCAGTGCTCGGGAGACAGGAGACTACACCTTC. Its protein product is CSARETGDYTF.

There are a few counts of this clonotype. The rearrangement joins TRBV6-4 to TRBJ2-1; 10 positions agree with TRBD2. TRBJ2-7 explains the end of the DNA better; the J call may be wrong. Germline V CDR1 and CDR2: MRHNA, SNTAGT. The CDR3 runs to 15 residues. The CDR3 loop reads CASSDSAGGYNEQYF. CDR3 in DNA: TGTGCCAGCAGTGACTCAGCGGGGGGGTACAATGAGCAGTACTTC.

This clonotype was seen just once. The V call is TRBV14, the J call TRBJ1-4; D remains unclear. The germline CDR1 and CDR2 sequences are SGHDN and FVKESK. The CDR3 covers 13 residues. V dropped 4 bases and J dropped 8 bases, with 11 bases sitting between them. In DNA form, the CDR3 reads TGTGCCAGCAGCCGGTGGGTTGGGGAAAAACTGTTTTTT. Its translation: CASSRWVGEKLFF.

This clonotype occurred a few times. CDR3 sequence (DNA): TGCGCCAGCAGGGTTGGGACAGGGATTGCCTACGAGCAGTACTTC. Translation gives CASRVGTGIAYEQYF. This chain joins TRBV5-1 and TRBJ2-1, with 9 bases fitting TRBD1. The closer fit of TRBJ2-7 to the DNA end suggests the J call may be wrong. Germline V gene sequence: CDR1 SGHRS, CDR2 YFSETQ. This CDR3 is 15 amino acids long.

This clonotype was seen only a few times. This sequence joins TRBV20-1 and TRBJ2-5, with 8 bases that match TRBD1. Trimming cost V 1 base and J 4 bases; bases outside gene matches: 17. In germline, CDR1 is DFQATT, CDR2 SNEGSKA (reference sequence). CDR3 length: 18 amino acids. The CDR3 spells CSARALNLDRVLGETQYF. In DNA, the CDR3 is TGCAGTGCTAGAGCCCTCAATTTGGACAGGGTATTAGGAGAGACCCAGTACTTC.

V usage is TRBV5-6 and J usage is TRBJ2-1; 8 nucleotides agree with TRBD2. This CDR3 is 15 amino acids long. V dropped 4 bases and J dropped 4; count of bases not matched to a gene: 7. Germline CDR1 is SGHDT and CDR2 is YYEEEE. The CDR3 DNA reads TGTGCCAGCAGCGGGGGACTAGGAGGTTACAATGAGCAGTTCTTC. It specifies CASSGGLGGYNEQFF.

In nucleotides, the CDR3 is TGCAGTGCTAGTAGTGGGGGCCGGGACAGGGGGCGATACGAGCAGTACTTC. Translated, it gives CSASSGGRDRGRYEQYF. This chain uses TRBV20-1 with TRBJ2-5, with 12 positions matching TRBD1. The J call may be incorrect, as the DNA end agrees better with TRBJ2-7. Germline assignment: CDR1 DFQATT and CDR2 SNEGSKA (reference sequence). This CDR3 has 17 residues.

This clonotype turned up a few times. The rearrangement joins TRBV15 to TRBJ2-7; no firm D call. This CDR3 contains 12 residues. Germline V gene sequence: CDR1 LNHNV, CDR2 YYDKDF (reference sequence). Trimming removed 3 bases from V and 0 bases from J, with 3 bases in between. CDR3 amino acids: CATSSYSYEQYF. The CDR3 region has the DNA TGTGCCACCAGCAGCTACTCCTACGAGCAGTACTTC.

The DNA of the CDR3 is TGTGCCAGCAGCTCGTACGGGGGGAGGTTATCCGAGCAGTACTTC. Translating it yields CASSSYGGRLSEQYF. V gene TRBV7-2 combines with J gene TRBJ2-5; TRBD2 agrees at 7 bases. The closer fit of TRBJ2-7 to the DNA end suggests the J call may be wrong. CDR1 is SGHTA and CDR2 is FQGNSA in the germline V gene. The CDR3 contains 15 residues.

The chain employs TRBV7-9 and TRBJ2-4; TRBD1 agrees at 7 bases. CDR1 is SEHNR, CDR2 FQNEAQ, per germline (reference sequence). The trim removed 4 bases at V and 0 bases at J, leaving 12 bases unmatched. This CDR3 comprises 18 residues. CDR3 sequence: CASSSGHQGVLAKNIQYF. CDR3 sequence (DNA): TGTGCCAGCAGCTCGGGACATCAGGGGGTATTAGCCAAAAACATTCAGTACTTC.

This chain links TRBV20-1 with TRBJ2-7; 8 nucleotides align to TRBD1. The J segment lost 6 bases and the V segment lost 5 bases, leaving 9 bases of the junction unmatched. Per the germline V gene, CDR1 is DFQATT and CDR2 is SNEGSKA (reference sequence). The CDR3 consists of 13 residues. The CDR3 spells CSAEDRGMREQYF. In DNA form, the CDR3 reads TGCAGTGCTGAAGACAGGGGTATGCGCGAGCAGTACTTC.

This clonotype came up a few times. The chain recombines TRBV6-2 or TRBV6-3 with TRBJ2-7; the D is unclear. The J call could be wrong; TRBJ2-5 is a better fit for the DNA end. The V gene's germline CDR1 is MNHEY and CDR2 SVGEGT. This CDR3 region has 12 residues. The DNA for the CDR3 is TGTGCCAGCACTTCCCTCGGGGAGACCCAGTACTTC. Residues: CASTSLGETQYF.

The chain has TRBV6-5 and TRBJ2-1; 10 nucleotides line up with TRBD2. This CDR3 is 16 amino acids long. J gave up 6 bases and V 5 bases, and 10 bases lay outside the gene matches. CDR1 and CDR2 (germline): MNHEY, SVGAGI. CDR3 protein: CASSPATSGFLNEQFF. Written as DNA, the CDR3 is TGTGCCAGCAGTCCGGCGACTAGCGGGTTCCTCAATGAGCAGTTCTTC.

This clonotype was seen a few times. The chain employs TRBV3-1 and TRBJ2-5, with 7 bases identical to TRBD2. Germline CDR1 LGHDT, CDR2 YNNKEL (reference sequence). The CDR3 contains 17 residues. Losses at the gene ends were 4 bases for V and 3 bases for J; bases not matched to a gene: 14. The CDR3 bases are TGTGCCAGCAGCCCCCAGCAACGAGCGGGGTCGAAAGAGACCCAGTACTTC. It translates to CASSPQQRAGSKETQYF.

The V and J genes are TRBV2 and TRBJ2-3; D gene uncertain. CDR1 and CDR2 (germline): SNHLY, FYNNEI. The CDR3 totals 15 residues. V was pared by 2 bases and J by 0 bases, with 9 bases between. The CDR3, as DNA: TGTGCCAGCAGTGAATGGCTAACTAGCACAGATACGCAGTATTTT. Protein: CASSEWLTSTDTQYF.

The chain joins TRBV10-3 to TRBJ2-3; 7 nucleotides align to TRBD1. Germline V gene sequence: CDR1 ENHRY, CDR2 SYGVKD. Germline trimming cut 5 bases from V and 0 bases from J; bases unmatched to any gene: 17. The CDR3 spans 19 residues. The CDR3 is CAISKARRQGTTSTDTQYF. The CDR3 DNA is TGTGCCATCAGTAAAGCAAGGAGACAGGGCACGACTAGCACAGATACGCAGTATTTT.

This clonotype was observed a handful of times. The chain uses TRBV4-2 and TRBJ1-2; D may be TRBD1 (5 bases). Per the germline V gene, CDR1 is LGHNA and CDR2 is YNFKEQ. V shed 4 bases and J shed 4 bases, with 16 bases lying between them. The CDR3 has 15 amino acids. For the CDR3, the DNA is TGTGCCAGCAGCCGTCCCGGGACGGTGATCTATGGCTACACCTTC. Its translation: CASSRPGTVIYGYTF.

The CDR3: CSVALRQGVSYNEQFF. DNA of the CDR3: TGCAGCGTTGCGCTTCGGCAGGGGGTATCCTACAATGAGCAGTTCTTC. The chain combines TRBV29-1 with TRBJ2-1; 7 bases are shared with TRBD1. The CDR3 is made up of 16 amino acids. CDR1 SQVTM and CDR2 ANQGSEA come from the germline V gene. V lost 4 bases, J lost 1 base, and 10 bases stayed unmatched.

The chain recombines TRBV4-1 with TRBJ1-2; D unclear. V lost 4 bases and J 8 bases, leaving 17 bases between the germline ends. The CDR3 is 14 residues long. Germline V lookup: CDR1 MGHRA, CDR2 YSYEKL. CDR3 sequence reads: CASSPGEVSWGYTF. The CDR3 region has the DNA TGCGCCAGCAGCCCCGGAGAGGTGTCGTGGGGCTACACCTTC.

The chain links TRBV6-5 to TRBJ1-6; no reliable D call. This CDR3 contains 16 residues. CDR1 and CDR2 from the germline V gene are MNHEY and SVGAGI. The ends were cut back, 2 bases at V and 7 bases at J, with 15 bases in the middle. CDR3 residues: CASSYKPRPGNSPLHF. CDR3 DNA: TGTGCCAGCAGTTACAAACCCCGGCCTGGGAATTCACCCCTCCACTTT.

For the CDR3, the DNA is TGCGCCAGCAGCCAAGTGTACGGTTACGAGCAGTACTTC. This sequence encodes CASSQVYGYEQYF. This chain connects TRBV4-1 to TRBJ2-7; D is ambiguous. Trimming removed 1 base at V and 4 bases at J, with 8 bases between. Looked up from germline, CDR1 is MGHRA and CDR2 is YSYEKL. The CDR3 has 13 amino acids.

The chain employs TRBV28 and TRBJ2-7; D is undetermined. V shed 2 bases and J shed 5 bases, with 16 bases lying between them. The CDR3 sequence is 15 residues long. The germline V gene encodes CDR1 MDHEN and CDR2 SYDVKM. The CDR3 reads CASSLDDSGRNEQYF. The CDR3 bases are TGTGCCAGCAGTTTAGATGATTCGGGTAGAAACGAGCAGTACTTC.

There are a few counts of this clonotype. The chain links TRBV28 to TRBJ2-6; D possibly corresponds to TRBD1 (5 bases). V was cut by 0 bases and J by 1 base, with 7 bases left in between. This CDR3 is built from 16 residues. Germline CDR1 is MDHEN and CDR2 is SYDVKM. CDR3 in amino acids: CASSLWKGSGANVLTF. The CDR3 DNA sequence: TGTGCCAGCAGTTTATGGAAGGGGTCTGGGGCCAACGTCCTGACTTTC. Complete variable domain (other parts from reference TRBV28 and TRBJ2-6): DVKVTQSSRYLVKRTGEKVFLECVQDMDHENMFWYRQDPGLGLRLIYFSYDVKMKEKGDIPEGYSVSREKKERFSLILESASTNQTSMYLCASSLWKGSGANVLTFGAGSRLTVL.

In this sample, this clonotype turned up once. The CDR3 DNA reads as TGTGCCAGCGGTAGACAGGGGGCGTTATCAGATACGCAGTATTTT. This sequence encodes CASGRQGALSDTQYF. The chain has TRBV6-5 and TRBJ2-3; 10 bases align to TRBD1. Trimming removed 8 bases from V and 4 bases from J; junction bases left unmatched: 9. Germline CDR1 MNHEY, CDR2 SVGAGI. The CDR3 is 15 residues long.

The genes are TRBV6-2 or TRBV6-3 and TRBJ2-7, with D possibly being TRBD1 or TRBD2 (6 bases each). There are 14 residues in the CDR3. Trimming left V 8 bases short and J 7 bases short, with 21 bases between. CDR1 is MNHEY, CDR2 SVGEGT, per germline. CDR3 sequence: CASRNGGAYNEQYF. CDR3 DNA: TGTGCCAGCCGGAACGGGGGCGCCTACAATGAGCAGTACTTC.